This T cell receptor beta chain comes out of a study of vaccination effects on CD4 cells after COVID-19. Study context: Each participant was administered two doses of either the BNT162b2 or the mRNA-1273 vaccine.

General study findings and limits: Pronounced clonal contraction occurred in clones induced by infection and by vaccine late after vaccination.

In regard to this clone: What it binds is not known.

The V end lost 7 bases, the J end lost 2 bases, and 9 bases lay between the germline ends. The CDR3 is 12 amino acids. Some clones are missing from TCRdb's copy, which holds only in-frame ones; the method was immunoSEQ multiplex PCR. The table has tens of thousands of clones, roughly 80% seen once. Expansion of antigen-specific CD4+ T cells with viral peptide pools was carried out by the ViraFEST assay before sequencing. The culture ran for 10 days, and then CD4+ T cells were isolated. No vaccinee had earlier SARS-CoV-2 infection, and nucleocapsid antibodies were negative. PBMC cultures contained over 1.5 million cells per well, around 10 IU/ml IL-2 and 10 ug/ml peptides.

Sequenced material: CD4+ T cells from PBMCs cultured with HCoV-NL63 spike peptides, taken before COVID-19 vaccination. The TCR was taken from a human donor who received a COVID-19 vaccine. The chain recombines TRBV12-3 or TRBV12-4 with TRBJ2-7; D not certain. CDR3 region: CASTKIPYEQYF. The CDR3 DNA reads TGTGCCAGCACCAAAATCCCCTACGAGCAGTACTTC.